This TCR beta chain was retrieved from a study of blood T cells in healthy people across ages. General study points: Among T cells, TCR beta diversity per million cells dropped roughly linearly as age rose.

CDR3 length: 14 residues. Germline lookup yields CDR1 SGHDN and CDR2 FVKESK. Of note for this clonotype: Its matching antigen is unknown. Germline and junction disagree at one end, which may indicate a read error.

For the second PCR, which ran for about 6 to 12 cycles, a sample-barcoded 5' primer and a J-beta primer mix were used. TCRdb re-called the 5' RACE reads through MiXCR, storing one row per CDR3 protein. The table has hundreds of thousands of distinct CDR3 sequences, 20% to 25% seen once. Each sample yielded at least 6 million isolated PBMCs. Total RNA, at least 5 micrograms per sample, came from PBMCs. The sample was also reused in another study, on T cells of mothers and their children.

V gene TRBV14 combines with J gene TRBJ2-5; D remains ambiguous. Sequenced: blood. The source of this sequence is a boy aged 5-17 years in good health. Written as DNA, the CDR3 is TGTGCCAGCGGCCAAGTTGGTAGACAAGAGACCCAGTACTTC. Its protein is CASGQVGRQETQYF.